These 9 T cell receptor beta chains share one sample of origin, sequenced in a study of CD8+ T cells in alopecia areata. cDNA serving as the sequencing template came from extracted, reverse transcribed RNA. Only in-frame clones appear in the TCRdb table, and some are missing; sequencing was by immunoSEQ multiplex PCR. The sample yields some 120,000 clones, roughly 61% seen once. The sample here was CD4+ T cells sorted from blood, taken at week 0. These receptors came from a human donor with alopecia areata.

This chain uses TRBV10-3 with TRBJ1-2; tentatively, D is TRBD1 (6 bases). The V end was cut by 6 bases, the J end by 2 bases, with 10 bases between. This CDR3 region has 13 residues. Germline loops: CDR1 ENHRY, CDR2 SYGVKD. The CDR3 coding sequence is TGTGCCATCAGCTCAGACAGGAACTATGGCTACACCTTC. It encodes CAISSDRNYGYTF.

V and J are TRBV7-2 and TRBJ2-7; D is possibly TRBD1 or TRBD2 (5 bases each). The germline gives CDR1 SGHTA, CDR2 FQGNSA. There are 14 residues in the CDR3. Trimming pared 5 bases from V and 7 bases from J, leaving 18 bases between. The CDR3 nucleotides are TGTGCCAGCAGCCCCGGGACGACATATGGGGAGCAGTACTTC. Residues: CASSPGTTYGEQYF.

This clone was counted a few times. The chain combines TRBV18 with TRBJ1-1; D remains ambiguous. The CDR3 has 16 amino acids. Germline assignment: CDR1 KGHSH and CDR2 LQKENI. V lost 3 bases, J lost 1 base, and 15 bases lay in between. In DNA form, the CDR3 reads TGTGCCAGCTCACCTCGGTTGTGGCAGCAGAACACTGAAGCTTTCTTT. Its translation: CASSPRLWQQNTEAFF.

This clone was detected only a few times. The gene calls are TRBV28 and TRBJ2-7, with 8 bases fitting TRBD2. Trimming at V came to 5 bases and at J to 6 bases, leaving 9 bases not matched to a gene. The germline V gene has CDR1 MDHEN and CDR2 SYDVKM. The CDR3 totals 14 residues. The CDR3 sequence is CASSRTSNSGEQYF. CDR3 DNA: TGTGCCAGCAGTCGGACTAGCAACTCAGGCGAGCAGTACTTC.

The chain couples TRBV2 to TRBJ2-1, with D uncertain. Trimming removed 3 bases at V and 6 bases at J, with 9 bases between. CDR1 SNHLY and CDR2 FYNNEI come from the germline V gene. CDR3 length: 13 residues. Here the CDR3 DNA reads TGTGCCAGCAGTGAGGGTCCCCTCAATGAGCAGTTCTTC. Its protein is CASSEGPLNEQFF.

On this clone itself: This may stem from a read error, because a much larger clone lies one nucleotide away. Other DNA sequences in this specimen translate into the identical CDR3. The V gene is TRBV7-2, the J gene TRBJ1-1, with D unresolved. V was pared by 2 bases and J by 1 base, with 5 bases between. Germline-derived CDR1 and CDR2 are SGHTA and FQGNSA. The CDR3 runs to 13 residues. CDR3 region: CASSLTGNTEAFF. The CDR3 coding sequence is TGTGCCAGCAGCTTAACCGGGAACACTGAAGCTTTCTTT. The full variable domain, in which reference TRBV7-2 and TRBJ1-1 provide the parts outside the CDR3, is GAGVSQSPSNKVTEKGKDVELRCDPISGHTALYWYRQSLGQGLEFLIYFQGNSAPDKSGLPSDRFSAERTGGSVSTLTIQRTQQEDSAVYLCASSLTGNTEAFFGQGTRLTVV.

The chain links TRBV4-3 to TRBJ1-2; no definite D call. V shed 4 bases and J shed 4 bases, with 13 bases lying between them. CDR1 LGHNA and CDR2 YSLEER come from the germline V gene. This CDR3 contains 14 residues. CDR3 nucleotide sequence: TGCGCCAGCAGCCTCGTGTGCCTATGCTATGGCTACACCTTC. Translation gives CASSLVCLCYGYTF.

The chain is built from TRBV4-1 and TRBJ2-7; 7 nucleotides line up with TRBD1. Germline-derived CDR1 and CDR2 are MGHRA and YSYEKL. With V trimmed by 0 bases and J by 3 bases, 2 bases remained unmatched. The CDR3 contains 14 residues. CDR3 protein: CASSQDPGGYEQYF. The DNA for the CDR3 is TGCGCCAGCAGCCAAGATCCAGGGGGCTACGAGCAGTACTTC.

The chain has TRBV5-1 and TRBJ2-2; D possibly corresponds to TRBD2 (5 bases). The CDR3 is made up of 17 amino acids. Germline-derived CDR1 and CDR2 are SGHRS and YFSETQ. The V gene lost 0 bases and the J gene lost 0 bases, with 12 bases spanning the gap. The chain's CDR3 is CASSLAGAGTNTGELFF. The CDR3 DNA reads TGCGCCAGCAGCTTGGCGGGTGCCGGGACGAACACCGGGGAGCTGTTTTTT.